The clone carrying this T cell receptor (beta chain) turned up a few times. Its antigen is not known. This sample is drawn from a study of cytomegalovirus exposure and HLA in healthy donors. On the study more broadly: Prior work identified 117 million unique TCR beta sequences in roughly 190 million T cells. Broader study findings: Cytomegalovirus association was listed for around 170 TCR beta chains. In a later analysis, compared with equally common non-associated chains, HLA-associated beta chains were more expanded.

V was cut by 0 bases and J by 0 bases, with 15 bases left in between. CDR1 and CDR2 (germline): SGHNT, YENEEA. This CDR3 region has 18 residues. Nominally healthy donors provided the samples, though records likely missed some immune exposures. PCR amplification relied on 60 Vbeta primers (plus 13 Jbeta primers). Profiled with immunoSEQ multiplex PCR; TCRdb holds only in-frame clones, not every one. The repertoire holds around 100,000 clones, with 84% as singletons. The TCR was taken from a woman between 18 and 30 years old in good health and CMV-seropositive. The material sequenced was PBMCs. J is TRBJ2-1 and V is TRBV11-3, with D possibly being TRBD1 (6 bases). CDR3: CASSLEQGGSSSYNEQFF. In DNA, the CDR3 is TGTGCCAGCAGCTTAGAACAGGGTGGGTCGAGCTCCTACAATGAGCAGTTCTTC.